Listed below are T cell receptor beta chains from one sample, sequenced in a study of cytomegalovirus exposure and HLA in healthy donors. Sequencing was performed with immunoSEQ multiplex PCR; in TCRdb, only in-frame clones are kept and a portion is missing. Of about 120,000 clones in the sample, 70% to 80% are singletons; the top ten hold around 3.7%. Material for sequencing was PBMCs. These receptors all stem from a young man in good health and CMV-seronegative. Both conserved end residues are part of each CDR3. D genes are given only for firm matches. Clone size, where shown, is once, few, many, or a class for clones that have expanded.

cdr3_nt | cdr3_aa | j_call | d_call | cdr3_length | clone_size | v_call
TGTGTCAGAAGCTTTCTACAGCTAGCGGAGGGGATAGCCTACGAGCAGTACTTC | CVRSFLQLAEGIAYEQYF | TRBJ2-7 | - | 18 | - | TRBV7-5
TGCGCCAGCAGCTTGGACACACAAGAGACCCAGTACTTC | CASSLDTQETQYF | TRBJ2-5 | - | 13 | few | TRBV5-1
TGTGCCATAGGGGCGGGGGGATTAGAGACCCAGTACTTC | CAIGAGGLETQYF | TRBJ2-5 | TRBD2 | 13 | - | TRBV28
TGTGCCAGCTCACCACCGGGGCTCAACACCGGGGAGCTGTTTTTT | CASSPPGLNTGELFF | TRBJ2-2 | - | 15 | once | TRBV18
TGTGCCAGCAGCGTAGCCGGACAGTTCACCGGGGAGCTGTTTTTT | CASSVAGQFTGELFF | TRBJ2-2 | - | 15 | - | TRBV9
TGCAGCGTGTTCAGCGGGGACACAGATACGCAGTATTTT | CSVFSGDTDTQYF | TRBJ2-3 | TRBD2 | 13 | once | TRBV29-1
TGCGCCAGCAGTGTCCCGGAACTAGCGGGAGGGCTAGCTACGCAGTATTTT | CASSVPELAGGLATQYF | TRBJ2-3 | TRBD2 | 17 | - | TRBV10-2
TGTGCCAGCAGCTTGAAACAGACTAATGAAAAACTGTTTTTT | CASSLKQTNEKLFF | TRBJ1-4 | - | 14 | - | TRBV5-4
TGTGCCAGCAGCGCGGGACTTAAGTTCCTCCTAACGGAGACCCAGTACTTC | CASSAGLKFLLTETQYF | TRBJ2-5 | - | 17 | - | TRBV5-8
TGTGCCAGCAGTGAACGGGGACAGCATGGCTACACCTTC | CASSERGQHGYTF | TRBJ1-2 | TRBD1 | 13 | - | TRBV6-1
TGTGCCAGCAGTACGACAGCTTTTACAGGGCCTTGGAGCACTGAAGCTTTCTTT | CASSTTAFTGPWSTEAFF | TRBJ1-1 | - | 18 | - | TRBV28
TGTGCCAGCAGTCACAACTCTGGGGCCAACGTCCTGACTTTC | CASSHNSGANVLTF | TRBJ2-6 | - | 14 | - | TRBV6-6
TGCGCCAGCAGGCCTAGCGGGGTTCAGGGCGAGCAGTACTTC | CASRPSGVQGEQYF | TRBJ2-7 | TRBD2 | 14 | - | TRBV5-1
TGTGCCAGCAGCAGCAGCGGGTCCACTGAAGCTTTCTTT | CASSSSGSTEAFF | TRBJ1-1 | - | 13 | - | TRBV9
TGTGCCAGCAGTTTACTAGCGGGAGTCTCTCGGGCAGATACGCAGTATTTT | CASSLLAGVSRADTQYF | TRBJ2-3 | TRBD2 | 17 | - | TRBV7-9
TGTGCCAGCAGCTTAGGGCCCGGACAGCGCACCGGGGAGCTGTTTTTT | CASSLGPGQRTGELFF | TRBJ2-2 | - | 16 | - | TRBV7-2
TGCGCCAGCAGCCAAGAATTCCTGCCAGGGGATCTAGCCAAAAACATTCAGTACTTC | CASSQEFLPGDLAKNIQYF | TRBJ2-4 | - | 19 | - | TRBV4-1
TGTGCCAGCAGCCCTAGGAGTGGGACAGGGTCGAACACTGAAGCTTTCTTT | CASSPRSGTGSNTEAFF | TRBJ1-1 | TRBD1 | 17 | - | TRBV7-9
TGTGCCACCAGGGGGCCCTACAATGAGCAGTTCTTC | CATRGPYNEQFF | TRBJ2-1 | TRBD1 | 12 | - | TRBV27
TGCAGCGTTGATAGCGTAGGGGGCCCAGATACGCAGTATTTT | CSVDSVGGPDTQYF | TRBJ2-3 | TRBD1 | 14 | - | TRBV29-1
TGCGCCAGCAGCCAGGTCGGACGGGAGAGTGGAGAGCAGTACTTC | CASSQVGRESGEQYF | TRBJ2-7 | - | 15 | - | TRBV4-1
TGTGCCAGTAGTATAGCTTACAGGGGCCAGAACACTGAAGCTTTCTTT | CASSIAYRGQNTEAFF | TRBJ1-1 | TRBD1 | 16 | once | TRBV19
TGTGCCAGCAGCTTAGACAGGGGGCGGAATGAGCAGTTCTTC | CASSLDRGRNEQFF | TRBJ2-1 | TRBD1 | 14 | - | TRBV7-9
TGTGCCAGCAGCCAAGGGGTCCAGGGGACCCAGTACTTC | CASSQGVQGTQYF | TRBJ2-5 | - | 13 | - | TRBV14
TGTGCTAGTGGTTCCCCCCAAAGTAGGAGCTATGGCTACACCTTC | CASGSPQSRSYGYTF | TRBJ1-2 | - | 15 | - | TRBV12-5
TGTGCCAGCAGCCCCGGGACAGGGGGCGAAAAACTGTTTTTT | CASSPGTGGEKLFF | TRBJ1-4 | TRBD1 | 14 | - | TRBV6-5
TGTGCCAGCAGTACCGGACAGGGTAATGAAAAACTGTTTTTT | CASSTGQGNEKLFF | TRBJ1-4 | TRBD1 | 14 | - | TRBV6-1
TGTGCCAGCAGATTAGGGGGACAGAATGAAAAACTGTTTTTT | CASRLGGQNEKLFF | TRBJ1-4 | TRBD1 | 14 | - | TRBV6-1
TGCGCCAGCAGCTTGTGGGCGGGTAAAGCCAAAAACATTCAGTACTTC | CASSLWAGKAKNIQYF | TRBJ2-4 | - | 16 | once | TRBV5-1
TGCGCCAGCAGCCAAGCGCTAGCGGGGTTGAGGGAGACCCAGTACTTC | CASSQALAGLRETQYF | TRBJ2-5 | TRBD2 | 16 | - | TRBV4-1
TGCGCCAGCAGTGCACAGGGATTTGAGGGCTACACCTTC | CASSAQGFEGYTF | TRBJ1-2 | - | 13 | once | TRBV10-2
TGTGCCAGCAGCTTTGAGGCGATCGAGAGCTCCTACAATGAGCAGTTCTTC | CASSFEAIESSYNEQFF | TRBJ2-1 | - | 17 | - | TRBV7-8
TGTGCCAGCAGTTCGCAAGGCAAGGGAGTAAGGGACTACGAGCAGTACTTC | CASSSQGKGVRDYEQYF | TRBJ2-7 | - | 17 | - | TRBV28
TGTGCCTGGAGTGTTGGGCCATCTAGCACAGATACGCAGTATTTT | CAWSVGPSSTDTQYF | TRBJ2-3 | - | 15 | - | TRBV30
TGTGCCAGCAGCGGAGGCACTCTCGGAGACAATGAGCAGTTCTTC | CASSGGTLGDNEQFF | TRBJ2-1 | - | 15 | once | TRBV9
TGTGCCAGCAGTTACCGAACAGGTGGCGAGACCCAGTACTTC | CASSYRTGGETQYF | TRBJ2-5 | - | 14 | - | TRBV6-5
TGTGCCAGCAGCCAGCGATTAGGGGGGAACACCGGGGAGCTGTTTTTT | CASSQRLGGNTGELFF | TRBJ2-2 | - | 16 | - | TRBV14
TGTGCCAGCACGGGTGGCACCGGGGAGCTGTTTTTT | CASTGGTGELFF | TRBJ2-2 | - | 12 | - | TRBV9
TGTGCCAGCAGTATTCAAGAACAGGGGGCAGGGGGCTACACCTTC | CASSIQEQGAGGYTF | TRBJ1-2 | TRBD1 | 15 | - | TRBV28
TGTGCCAGCCGCACAGGGATCAACACTGAAGCTTTCTTT | CASRTGINTEAFF | TRBJ1-1 | - | 13 | - | TRBV6-1
TGTGCCAGTAGTATGGGCGGAGGCAATGAGCAGTTCTTC | CASSMGGGNEQFF | TRBJ2-1 | - | 13 | medium-sized | TRBV19
TGTGCCAGCAGTTTGTTTAGCGCGAACACCGGGGAGCTGTTTTTT | CASSLFSANTGELFF | TRBJ2-2 | - | 15 | - | TRBV28
TGCGCCAGCAGAGTACTCCAAGAGACCCAGTACTTC | CASRVLQETQYF | TRBJ2-5 | - | 12 | - | TRBV5-1
TGCGCCAGCAGCTTTGATGGGACAGGCCAAGAGACCCAGTACTTC | CASSFDGTGQETQYF | TRBJ2-5 | TRBD1 | 15 | - | TRBV5-1
TGTGCCAGTAGTGAGCAGACAGGGCTTAACTATGGCTACACCTTC | CASSEQTGLNYGYTF | TRBJ1-2 | TRBD1 | 15 | - | TRBV19
TGCGCCAGCAGCTTGGGGCGGGAGGATACGCAGTATTTT | CASSLGREDTQYF | TRBJ2-3 | TRBD2 | 13 | - | TRBV5-1
TGTGCCAGCAGCCAAGGGCAAAGGGGGCAGGGATACCCCTACGAGCAGTACTTC | CASSQGQRGQGYPYEQYF | TRBJ2-7 | TRBD1 | 18 | few | TRBV14
TGTGCCAGCAGTTTTCAGGCCAATCAACCCCAGCATTTT | CASSFQANQPQHF | TRBJ1-5 | - | 13 | - | TRBV28
TGTGCCAGCAGTTACTCGAGGCTCCAAGAGACCCAGTACTTC | CASSYSRLQETQYF | TRBJ2-5 | - | 14 | once | TRBV6-5
TGTGCCTGGAGTGTACAGTCCTTTCCCTACGAGCAGTACTTC | CAWSVQSFPYEQYF | TRBJ2-7 | - | 14 | - | TRBV30
TGCGCCAGCAGCTTGGGGACAGTTCAAGAGACCCAGTACTTC | CASSLGTVQETQYF | TRBJ2-5 | - | 14 | - | TRBV5-1
TGTGCCAGCAGTTACGGTCAGGGTAAGGCAGATACGCAGTATTTT | CASSYGQGKADTQYF | TRBJ2-3 | - | 15 | - | TRBV6-5
TGTGCCAGCAGGCGGCAGTACAATGAGCAGTTCTTC | CASRRQYNEQFF | TRBJ2-1 | - | 12 | - | TRBV25-1
TGTGCCAGCAGCGCCGGACAGCAGCCCCAGCATTTT | CASSAGQQPQHF | TRBJ1-5 | - | 12 | - | TRBV7-9
TGTGCCAGCAGCCCAACAGCGGGTTCGGACGAGCAGTACTTC | CASSPTAGSDEQYF | TRBJ2-7 | - | 14 | - | TRBV7-7